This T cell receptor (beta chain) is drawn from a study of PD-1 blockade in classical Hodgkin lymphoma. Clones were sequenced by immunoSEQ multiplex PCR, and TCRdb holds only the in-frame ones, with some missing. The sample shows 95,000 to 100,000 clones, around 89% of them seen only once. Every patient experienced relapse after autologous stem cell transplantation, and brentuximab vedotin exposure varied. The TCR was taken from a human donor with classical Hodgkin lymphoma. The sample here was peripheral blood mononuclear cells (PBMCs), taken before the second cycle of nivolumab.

CDR3 nucleotides: TGTGCCATCAGTGTATCCCAAACAGGGGGGGAAAGGTACGAGCAGTACTTC. This sequence encodes CAISVSQTGGERYEQYF. The chain recombines TRBV10-3 with TRBJ2-7, with D possibly matching TRBD1 (8 bases). The CDR3 contains 17 residues. Trimming took off 4 bases at V and 4 bases at J, with 23 bases between the two ends. Germline V CDR1 and CDR2: ENHRY, SYGVKD.